The rows below give T cell receptor beta chains drawn from one sample of a study of blood T cell repertoires in COVID-19. Sequenced by immunoSEQ multiplex PCR; TCRdb stores in-frame clones only, minus some. The table has some 86,000 clones, about 84% seen once. The sample was peripheral blood. Receptor source: a woman aged 70-85 years with acute or convalescent COVID-19. Both conserved end residues are part of each CDR3. The D gene is left open where the match is weak. A row's size may be missing; if present it is once, few, many or a size class.

d_call clone_size j_call v_call cdr3_aa cdr3_nt
- - TRBJ1-1 TRBV19 CASSISGIGTEAFF TGTGCCAGTAGTATTTCAGGGATTGGCACTGAAGCTTTCTTT
TRBD1 once TRBJ1-2 TRBV6-4 CASSLDREGYTF TGTGCCAGCAGCTTGGACAGGGAGGGCTACACCTTC
TRBD2 - TRBJ2-3 TRBV2 CASLGLAGTDTQYF TGTGCCAGCCTGGGACTAGCGGGCACAGATACGCAGTATTTT
- - TRBJ1-5 TRBV5-1 CASSLGTSQPQHF TGCGCCAGCAGCTTGGGCACGAGTCAGCCCCAGCATTTT
TRBD1 few TRBJ1-5 TRBV28 CASSPGTGNNQPQHF TGTGCCAGCAGTCCCGGGACAGGGAACAATCAGCCCCAGCATTTT
- - TRBJ1-6 TRBV19 CASSIGPHSPLHF TGTGCCAGTAGTATTGGCCCCCATTCACCCCTCCACTTT
TRBD1 - TRBJ1-4 TRBV7-9 CASSEFRQGANEKLFF TGTGCCAGCAGTGAATTCAGACAGGGGGCTAATGAAAAACTGTTTTTT
TRBD2 - TRBJ2-3 TRBV6-1 CASSARTSGSSTDTQYF TGTGCCAGCAGTGCCCGGACTAGCGGATCCAGCACAGATACGCAGTATTTT
- - TRBJ2-3 TRBV5-8 CASSPLIADTQYF TGTGCCAGCAGCCCCCTAATAGCAGATACGCAGTATTTT
- once TRBJ1-3 TRBV11-2 CASSPTASRRDSENTIYF TGTGCCAGCAGCCCTACAGCTAGCCGAAGGGACTCAGAAAACACCATATATTTT
TRBD1 - TRBJ1-2 TRBV29-1 CSVAGQGEGGYTF TGCAGCGTTGCGGGACAGGGAGAAGGCGGCTACACCTTC
TRBD2 - TRBJ2-1 TRBV4-2 CASSQGVGRGGSYNEQFF TGTGCCAGCAGCCAAGGCGTTGGGCGGGGGGGATCCTACAATGAGCAGTTCTTC
- once TRBJ1-3 TRBV25-1 CASSEDRSSGNTIYF TGTGCCAGCAGTGAAGACAGGTCCTCTGGAAACACCATATATTTT
- once TRBJ2-1 TRBV6-2/TRBV6-3 CASSWRYRINLLPVNEQFF TGTGCCAGCAGTTGGCGGTACAGGATTAACCTTTTACCCGTTAATGAGCAGTTCTTC
- - TRBJ2-5 TRBV28 CASSLAGQSRTQYF TGTGCCAGCAGTTTAGCGGGACAGAGTAGGACCCAGTACTTC
- - TRBJ1-4 TRBV5-1 CASRLRGEGVTNEKLFF TGCGCCAGCAGGTTGCGGGGAGAAGGTGTAACTAATGAAAAACTGTTTTTT
- few TRBJ2-2 TRBV15 CATSRGRSRSTGELFF TGTGCCACCAGCAGAGGAAGGTCACGGAGCACCGGGGAGCTGTTTTTT
- - TRBJ1-2 TRBV7-8 CASSPWTEGPNYGYTF TGTGCCAGCAGCCCCTGGACAGAGGGTCCTAACTATGGCTACACCTTC